This T cell receptor (beta chain) is from a study of spatial heterogeneity in lung cancer. Overall study: Strong correlation linked TCR transcript counts in tumor regions to a T cell module score derived from matched bulk RNA-seq.

Broader study findings: Expanded intratumoral alpha and beta TCR counts tracked tumor mutation counts.

The CDR3 extends over 15 amino acids. Germline CDR1 reads KGHSH; CDR2 reads LQKENI. J gave up 0 bases and V 4 bases, and 6 bases lay outside the gene matches. Time point noted: sample taken at primary tumor resection. Tumor, nontumor lung or frozen PBMC supplied whole RNA, sequenced without sorting. In TCRdb, the 5' RACE reads were re-called with MiXCR into one record per CDR3 protein. The sample lists roughly 6,000 distinct CDR3 sequences, around 17% seen once, with 9.5% to 13% in the top ten. Remarks on this clonotype: Antigen: not known.

The TCR was taken from a male donor with early-stage non-small cell lung cancer. The sequencing here drew on lung tumor tissue, taken at surgery. The chain carries TRBV18 and TRBJ2-7, with 7 bases that match TRBD1. The chain's CDR3 is CASSQPGQNSYEQYF. CDR3 DNA: TGTGCCAGCTCACAACCGGGACAGAACTCCTACGAGCAGTACTTC.